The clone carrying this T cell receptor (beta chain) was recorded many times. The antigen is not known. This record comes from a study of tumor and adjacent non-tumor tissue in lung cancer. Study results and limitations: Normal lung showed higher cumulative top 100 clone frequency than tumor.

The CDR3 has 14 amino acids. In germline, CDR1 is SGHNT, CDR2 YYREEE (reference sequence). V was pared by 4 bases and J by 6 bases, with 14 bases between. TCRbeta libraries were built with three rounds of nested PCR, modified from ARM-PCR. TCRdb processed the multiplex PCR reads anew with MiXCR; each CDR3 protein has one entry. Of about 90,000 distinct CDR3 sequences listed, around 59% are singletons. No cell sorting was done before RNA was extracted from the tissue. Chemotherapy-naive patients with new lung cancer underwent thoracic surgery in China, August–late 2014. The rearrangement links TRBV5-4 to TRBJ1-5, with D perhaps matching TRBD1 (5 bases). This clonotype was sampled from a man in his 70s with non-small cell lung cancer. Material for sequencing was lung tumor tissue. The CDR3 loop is CASSLGGDSQPQHF. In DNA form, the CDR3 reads TGTGCCAGCAGCCTCGGGGGGGATTCTCAGCCCCAGCATTTT.